One and the same sample provided the 11 T cell receptor beta chains below, sequenced in a study of cytomegalovirus exposure and HLA in healthy donors. PCR primers comprised 60 Vbeta and 13 Jbeta primers. The protocol was immunoSEQ multiplex PCR, while the TCRdb copy is restricted to in-frame clones and leaves out a portion. The data contain about 94,000 clones, over 60% of them singletons. The sample taken for sequencing was PBMCs. The receptors were gathered from a man aged 30 to 39 in good health and CMV-seronegative.

This clone was seen a handful of times. J is TRBJ2-1 and V is TRBV5-4; 8 positions match TRBD2. The CDR3 totals 17 residues. The germline gives CDR1 SGHNT, CDR2 YYREEE (reference sequence). The ends lost 4 bases at V and 0 bases at J; junction bases unmatched: 9. The CDR3 spells CASSLTSGGSSYNEQFF. In nucleotides, the CDR3 is TGTGCCAGCAGCCTAACGTCGGGGGGGAGCTCCTACAATGAGCAGTTCTTC.

The chain links TRBV6-4 to TRBJ2-1; TRBD2 matches 9 bases. Germline-derived CDR1 and CDR2 are MRHNA and SNTAGT. The CDR3 consists of 15 residues. V shed 3 bases, J shed 0 bases, and the junction held 0 bases outside the gene matches. Here the CDR3 DNA reads TGTGCCAGCAGTGAGCGGGGGGGCTCCTACAATGAGCAGTTCTTC. This sequence encodes CASSERGGSYNEQFF.

The gene calls are TRBV10-1 and TRBJ2-1, with 15 bases identical to TRBD2. The CDR3 extends over 15 amino acids. V lost 6 bases to trimming and J lost 7 bases; unmatched junction nucleotides: 4. Germline loops: CDR1 WNHNN, CDR2 SYGVQD (reference sequence). This CDR3 is CASSSGLAGGNEQFF. The CDR3 DNA follows: TGCGCCAGCAGCTCCGGACTAGCGGGAGGGAATGAGCAGTTCTTC.

This clone has only a few counts. The genes are TRBV27 and TRBJ2-6; possibly TRBD1 for D (5 bases). The CDR3 spans 14 residues. The germline V gene has CDR1 MNHEY and CDR2 SMNVEV (reference sequence). V was pared by 3 bases and J by 5 bases, with 8 bases between. The CDR3: CASSLGPRANVLTF. Here the CDR3 DNA reads TGTGCCAGCAGTTTGGGGCCAAGGGCCAACGTCCTGACTTTC.

This clone was picked up one time. The V call is TRBV19, the J call TRBJ2-5, with 7 bases identical to TRBD1. The better agreement between TRBJ2-7 and the DNA end casts doubt on the J call. CDR1 and CDR2 (germline): LNHDA, SQIVND (reference sequence). This CDR3 is built from 15 residues. The CDR3: CASRQTGALAYEQYF. The CDR3, as DNA: TGTGCCAGTAGACAAACAGGGGCTCTTGCCTACGAGCAGTACTTC.

This clone was recorded once. This chain uses TRBV2 with TRBJ2-3; 12 bases map to TRBD2. CDR1 and CDR2 from the germline V gene are SNHLY and FYNNEI. V lost 7 bases, J lost 4 bases, and 15 bases stayed unmatched. The CDR3 contains 18 residues. The CDR3 DNA is TGTGCCAGCAAACCACAGGGGAGACTAGCGGGAGTTGCAGATACGCAGTATTTT. Its translation is CASKPQGRLAGVADTQYF.

The rearrangement links TRBV9 to TRBJ2-3, with a tentative D call TRBD1 (7 bases). The germline V gene encodes CDR1 SGDLS and CDR2 YYNGEE. V lost 6 bases and J 4 bases, leaving 12 bases between the germline ends. The CDR3 spans 13 residues. The CDR3 nucleotides are TGTGCCAGCAATCAGGGGGGACCAGATACGCAGTATTTT. It translates to CASNQGGPDTQYF.

This clone has only a few counts. The chain joins TRBV29-1 to TRBJ2-1; 7 bases line up with TRBD1. Germline loops: CDR1 SQVTM, CDR2 ANQGSEA. The CDR3 extends over 14 amino acids. Trimming removed 1 base from V and 9 bases from J; junction bases left unmatched: 9. CDR3 nucleotide sequence: TGCAGCGTTGAAGCTCGAACAGGGGAAACTGAGCAGTTCTTC. Protein: CSVEARTGETEQFF.

The rearrangement links TRBV5-4 to TRBJ2-7; D possibly corresponds to TRBD1 (5 bases). Trimming cost V 0 bases and J 3 bases, with 19 bases left between them. The CDR3 is 17 amino acids. Germline values: CDR1 SGHNT, CDR2 YYREEE (reference sequence). CDR3 protein: CASSLDRRTDNFYEQYF. The DNA of the CDR3 is TGTGCCAGCAGCTTGGATCGCCGGACGGACAACTTCTACGAGCAGTACTTC.

The chain links TRBV30 to TRBJ1-6; perhaps TRBD1 as D (6 bases). Per germline, CDR1 GTSNPN and CDR2 SVGIG (reference sequence). CDR3 size: 17 residues. Trimming removed 2 bases at V and 3 bases at J, with 17 bases between. The CDR3 coding sequence is TGTGCCTGGAGTCGTACAGGGTTAACGGGCTATAATTCACCCCTCCACTTT. This codes for CAWSRTGLTGYNSPLHF.

The V call is TRBV5-4, the J call TRBJ1-2, with TRBD1 matching over 9 bases. V lost 4 bases, J lost 2 bases, and 9 bases stayed unmatched. CDR3 length: 16 amino acids. CDR1 is SGHNT and CDR2 is YYREEE in the germline V gene (reference sequence). The CDR3 reads CASSRPGQGSNYGYTF. DNA of the CDR3: TGTGCCAGCAGCCGCCCGGGACAGGGTTCCAACTATGGCTACACCTTC.